These 11 T cell receptor beta chains originate from one sample sequenced in a study of shared clonotypes between healthy human individuals. Positively selected for CCR7, the CD45RO-negative cells used as naive CD8 cells excluded terminally differentiated effector memory CD45RA+ cells. Data came from immunoSEQ multiplex PCR; TCRdb stores just in-frame clones and leaves some out. This sample has approximately 1.9 million clones, with about 94% found just once. The sequencing input was naive CD8+ T cells from PBMCs. Receptors originate from a man between 18 and 35 years old in good health. Some clones in this sample may be carry-over from other donors' samples.

V usage is TRBV5-4 and J usage is TRBJ1-2; a weak D match, TRBD1 (5 bases). The CDR3 totals 14 residues. Trimming pared 7 bases from V and 4 bases from J, leaving 17 bases between. CDR1 is SGHNT and CDR2 is YYREEE in the germline V gene (reference sequence). DNA of the CDR3: TGTGCCAGCTTCCCCGGGGGGTATAGCTATGGCTACACCTTC. It translates to CASFPGGYSYGYTF.

The genes are TRBV4-2 and TRBJ2-3; D is uncertain. Germline-derived CDR1 and CDR2 are LGHNA and YNFKEQ. Between the trimmed V and J ends, which lost 0 bases and 2 bases, there was a span of 9 bases. The CDR3 loop spans 15 amino acids. CDR3 protein: CASSQEIASTDTQYF. The CDR3 DNA is TGTGCCAGCAGCCAAGAAATAGCCTCCACAGATACGCAGTATTTT.

The chain combines TRBV19 with TRBJ2-6; D might be TRBD1 (5 bases). Deletions cut 1 base from V and 0 bases from J, with 13 bases between. The V gene's germline CDR1 is LNHDA and CDR2 SQIVND (reference sequence). This CDR3 has 18 amino acids. The chain's CDR3 is CASSIARTFPSGANVLTF. In DNA, the CDR3 is TGTGCCAGTAGTATAGCCAGGACATTTCCCTCTGGGGCCAACGTCCTGACTTTC.

This clone was recorded only once. The genes are TRBV7-6 and TRBJ1-4; D unclear. The V end was cut by 2 bases, the J end by 5 bases, with 18 bases between. Germline V gene data show CDR1 as SGHVS and CDR2 as FNYEAQ. There are 17 residues in the CDR3. As DNA, the CDR3 is TGTGCCAGCAGCTTAAACTTTGTCTGGGCAGACAATGAAAAACTGTTTTTT. Translating gives CASSLNFVWADNEKLFF.

Comment on this clone: This CDR3 is also generated by other DNA sequences in the sample. V is TRBV5-1 and J is TRBJ2-1; 12 nucleotides match TRBD2. Germline-derived CDR1 and CDR2 are SGHRS and YFSETQ. With V trimmed by 2 bases and J by 4 bases, 4 bases remained unmatched. The CDR3 spans 16 residues. CDR3 sequence: CASSFRLAGAYNEQFF. The DNA for the CDR3 is TGCGCCAGCAGCTTCCGACTAGCGGGGGCATACAATGAGCAGTTCTTC.

This clone was seen only a few times. The rearrangement joins TRBV2 to TRBJ1-5, with D possibly being TRBD1 (6 bases). The ends were cut back, 8 bases at V and 2 bases at J, with 7 bases in the middle. CDR1 and CDR2 from the germline V gene are SNHLY and FYNNEI. The CDR3 has 12 amino acids. CDR3 coding DNA: TGTGCCAGCTACAGGGGCAATCAGCCCCAGCATTTT. Protein sequence: CASYRGNQPQHF.

The chain uses TRBV7-9 and TRBJ1-3, with TRBD1 matching over 8 bases. The J segment lost 2 bases and the V segment lost 5 bases, leaving 8 bases of the junction unmatched. Germline CDR1 SEHNR, CDR2 FQNEAQ (reference sequence). The CDR3 is 16 amino acids. The CDR3 DNA reads TGTGCCAGCAGCCCCTCCAGGGGGCGGGCTGGAAACACCATATATTTT. This codes for CASSPSRGRAGNTIYF.

Here the CDR3 DNA reads TGCGCCAGCAGCCAAGTTGGTATACATACGCAGTATTTT. This codes for CASSQVGIHTQYF. This rearrangement joins TRBV4-1 to TRBJ2-3; no reliable D call. From germline, CDR1 is MGHRA and CDR2 YSYEKL. Trimming shortened V by 1 base and J by 7 bases, and 9 bases separated the two germline ends. The CDR3 extends over 13 amino acids.

The CDR3 nucleotides are TGTGCCACCAGCAGAGATCTCGGGGAAAATACGCAGTATTTT. Translating it yields CATSRDLGENTQYF. This rearrangement joins TRBV15 to TRBJ2-3, with D perhaps matching TRBD2 (5 bases). The CDR3 runs to 14 residues. V was pared by 0 bases and J by 7 bases, with 11 bases between. CDR1 LNHNV and CDR2 YYDKDF come from the germline V gene (reference sequence).

V gene TRBV4-1 combines with J gene TRBJ2-5; 8 bases agree with TRBD2. TRBJ2-7 matches the DNA end more closely, so the J call is doubtful. This CDR3 has 14 residues. Germline loops: CDR1 MGHRA, CDR2 YSYEKL. This chain's CDR3 is CASSQGVTSVEQYF. The CDR3 nucleotides read TGCGCCAGCAGCCAAGGAGTGACTAGCGTCGAGCAGTACTTC.

This chain links TRBV9 with TRBJ2-6, with TRBD2 identical over 7 bases. The CDR3 totals 17 residues. Germline CDR1 SGDLS, CDR2 YYNGEE. The V gene end was trimmed by 0 bases and the J gene end by 4 bases; junction bases not matched to a gene: 7. The CDR3 DNA reads TGTGCCAGCAGCGTAGCTACCGGGAGGAGCGGGGCCAACGTCCTGACTTTC. Its translation: CASSVATGRSGANVLTF. The whole variable domain, filled in from reference TRBV9 and TRBJ2-6, reads DSGVTQTPKHLITATGQRVTLRCSPRSGDLSVYWYQQSLDQGLQFLIQYYNGEERAKGNILERFSAQQFPDLHSELNLSSLELGDSALYFCASSVATGRSGANVLTFGAGSRLTVL.